This entry lists 27 T cell receptor beta chains sequenced from one sample in a study of response to subunit inactivated influenza vaccine. TCRdb passed the RT-PCR reads through MiXCR, listing each CDR3 protein once. The data show about 160,000 distinct CDR3 sequences, around 9.9% seen once. Sequenced here: non-naive T cells sorted from PBMCs, sampled about 40 days after vaccination. These TCRs come from a man between 45 and 60 years old who received an inactivated influenza vaccine.

About this clonotype: A much bigger clone sits one base away, suggesting this may be a read error. The chain has TRBV9 and TRBJ2-7; 9 bases are a match to TRBD1. The CDR3 contains 15 residues. From germline, CDR1 is SGDLS and CDR2 YYNGEE. The CDR3 is CVSSVGTGTAYEQYF. As DNA, the CDR3 is TGTGTCAGCAGCGTAGGGACAGGGACAGCCTACGAGCAGTACTTC.

The table lists this clonotype with many counts. The rearrangement joins TRBV28 to TRBJ2-2, with D unclear. Germline V gene lookup returns CDR1 MDHEN and CDR2 SYDVKM. The CDR3 is made up of 21 amino acids. The germline V and J ends were trimmed by 7 bases and 6 bases, with 36 bases remaining between them. The CDR3 bases are TGTGCCAGCAATAAGGGCCCTTCGCTCACTAAAGGGTCTCGTTCGGCCGGGGAGCTGTTTTTT. Residues: CASNKGPSLTKGSRSAGELFF.

This chain uses TRBV10-3 with TRBJ1-1; a possible D gene is TRBD1 (6 bases). Trimming cost V 7 bases and J 5 bases, with 14 bases left between them. This CDR3 spans 13 amino acids. CDR1 ENHRY and CDR2 SYGVKD come from the germline V gene. CDR3 region: CAITRQEGTEAFF. As DNA, the CDR3 is TGTGCCATCACCCGACAGGAGGGAACTGAAGCTTTCTTT.

The chain uses TRBV27 and TRBJ1-1, with no clear D. Between the trimmed V and J ends, which lost 3 bases and 1 base, there was a span of 6 bases. The germline CDR1 and CDR2 sequences are MNHEY and SMNVEV (reference sequence). The CDR3 length is 13 residues. The CDR3 nucleotides read TGTGCCAGCAGTTTCGGGGAGAACACTGAAGCTTTCTTT. Amino acid sequence: CASSFGENTEAFF.

The DNA for the CDR3 is TGCGCCAGCAGCGGGGACAGCTCCTATAATTCACCCCTCCACTTT. It is translated as CASSGDSSYNSPLHF. The genes are TRBV5-1 and TRBJ1-6; TRBD1 matches 7 bases. CDR3 length: 15 residues. The ends lost 4 bases at V and 0 bases at J; junction bases unmatched: 1. Germline CDR1 SGHRS, CDR2 YFSETQ.

This clonotype was observed at least ten times. The rearrangement links TRBV7-9 to TRBJ2-5; no reliable D call. From germline, CDR1 is SEHNR and CDR2 FQNEAQ (reference sequence). V was cut by 1 base and J by 0 bases, with 6 bases left in between. This CDR3 has 14 residues. CDR3 region: CASSLGTDQETQYF. CDR3 coding DNA: TGTGCCAGCAGCTTAGGAACAGACCAAGAGACCCAGTACTTC.

Only a few counts were recorded for this clonotype. This chain joins TRBV3-1 and TRBJ1-1; unclear D gene. The V gene's germline CDR1 is LGHDT and CDR2 YNNKEL (reference sequence). The CDR3 runs 11 residues. V lost 3 bases and J lost 11, with 10 bases in between. CDR3 amino acids: CASSHQTRAFF. CDR3 nucleotides: TGTGCCAGCAGCCATCAGACAAGGGCTTTCTTT.

The V gene is TRBV5-1, the J gene TRBJ1-2, with 8 bases matching TRBD1. Looked up from germline, CDR1 is SGHRS and CDR2 is YFSETQ. There are 15 residues in the CDR3. J gave up 1 base and V 0 bases, and 2 bases lay outside the gene matches. CDR3 residues: CASSLGQGINYGYTF. Here the CDR3 DNA reads TGCGCCAGCAGCTTGGGACAGGGGATTAACTATGGCTACACCTTC.

This clonotype was picked up many times. This chain uses TRBV5-1 with TRBJ2-5; 8 positions agree with TRBD2. V lost 1 base, J lost 2 bases, and 7 bases stayed unmatched. The CDR3 is 16 residues long. In germline, CDR1 is SGHRS, CDR2 YFSETQ. This chain's CDR3 is CASSLSGTRLQETQYF. CDR3 DNA sequence: TGCGCCAGCAGCTTGTCCGGGACTAGACTTCAAGAGACCCAGTACTTC.

This chain uses TRBV6-5 with TRBJ2-7, with 7 bases lining up with TRBD1. Germline assignment: CDR1 MNHEY and CDR2 SVGAGI. V lost 4 bases to trimming and J lost 3 bases; unmatched junction nucleotides: 3. The CDR3 covers 13 residues. CDR3 DNA sequence: TGTGCCAGCAGTTGGGACAGAGACTACGAGCAGTACTTC. Protein sequence: CASSWDRDYEQYF.

This clonotype was found many times. The gene calls are TRBV3-1 and TRBJ2-7; D gene uncertain. The CDR3 sequence is 13 residues long. V shed 4 bases and J shed 0 bases, with 7 bases lying between them. CDR1 and CDR2 (germline): LGHDT, YNNKEL (reference sequence). As DNA, the CDR3 is TGTGCCAGCAGCCCCGATCCCTCCTACGAGCAGTACTTC. It codes for CASSPDPSYEQYF.

This clonotype was observed many times. The chain is built from TRBV4-1 and TRBJ2-5; D call uncertain. V gave up 4 bases and J gave up 5 bases, with 11 bases separating them. Germline-derived CDR1 and CDR2 are MGHRA and YSYEKL. The CDR3 has 13 residues. The CDR3 reads CASSRLETETQYF. CDR3 bases: TGCGCCAGCAGCCGACTCGAAACGGAGACCCAGTACTTC.

The rearrangement uses TRBV10-3 and TRBJ2-7, with no clear D. In germline, CDR1 is ENHRY, CDR2 SYGVKD. The V gene lost 10 bases and the J gene lost 6 bases, with 19 bases spanning the gap. The CDR3 is 13 amino acids. DNA for the CDR3: TGTGCCACCCTCCCTCGGACGACGGGCGAGCAGTACTTC. Its translation is CATLPRTTGEQYF.

This clonotype has a count of ten or more. CDR3 DNA: TGCGCCAGCAGCCTATCTAGCGGCTTCTACGAGCAGTACTTC. This translates into CASSLSSGFYEQYF. The chain employs TRBV5-1 and TRBJ2-7, with TRBD2 matching over 7 bases. Germline lookup yields CDR1 SGHRS and CDR2 YFSETQ. With V trimmed by 4 bases and J by 3 bases, 7 bases remained unmatched. There are 14 residues in the CDR3.

Ten or more counts support this clonotype. This chain uses TRBV10-3 with TRBJ1-2; 11 bases match TRBD1. J gave up 1 base and V 7 bases, and 5 bases lay outside the gene matches. CDR3 size: 15 residues. Per germline, CDR1 ENHRY and CDR2 SYGVKD. As DNA, the CDR3 is TGTGCCATCACAAGGGGGACAGGGGGTAACTATGGCTACACCTTC. Protein sequence: CAITRGTGGNYGYTF.

There are many counts of this clonotype. The V and J genes are TRBV29-1 and TRBJ2-1; D is tentatively TRBD1 or TRBD2 (5 bases each). The CDR3 contains 13 residues. Germline CDR1 reads SQVTM; CDR2 reads ANQGSEA. V was clipped by 7 bases and J by 4 bases, with 14 bases between them. The CDR3 DNA reads TGCAGCGCCAGGGACGGAGGATACAATGAGCAGTTCTTC. It is translated as CSARDGGYNEQFF.

The gene calls are TRBV20-1 and TRBJ2-7, with D maybe TRBD1 (5 bases). Germline V gene lookup returns CDR1 DFQATT and CDR2 SNEGSKA (reference sequence). The CDR3 is 13 amino acids. Trimming took off 0 bases at V and 7 bases at J, with 13 bases between the two ends. CDR3 DNA: TGCAGTGCTAGAGACGACAGCTCGGTGGAGCAGTACTTC. It yields the protein CSARDDSSVEQYF.

This chain connects TRBV2 to TRBJ1-5, with 8 bases that match TRBD1. The length of the CDR3 is 14 residues. Germline CDR1 and CDR2: SNHLY and FYNNEI. V lost 6 bases and J lost 4; bases outside the gene matches: 5. The CDR3 loop is CASRPRTGNQPQHF. For the CDR3, the DNA is TGTGCCAGCAGGCCCCGGACAGGGAATCAGCCCCAGCATTTT.

This clonotype was observed at least ten times. The rearrangement joins TRBV29-1 to TRBJ2-2, with D possibly matching TRBD2 (6 bases). V was clipped by 2 bases and J by 5 bases, with 9 bases between them. From germline, CDR1 is SQVTM and CDR2 ANQGSEA. This CDR3 has 13 residues. CDR3 in amino acids: CSVERDSTGELFF. CDR3 in DNA: TGCAGCGTTGAACGGGACTCAACCGGGGAGCTGTTTTTT.

This clonotype was detected a few times. The chain has TRBV2 and TRBJ2-1; D gene unclear. Trimming removed 4 bases from V and 5 bases from J, with 12 bases in between. CDR1 and CDR2 from the germline V gene are SNHLY and FYNNEI. This CDR3 has 14 residues. The chain's CDR3 is CASSALARDNEQFF. In DNA, the CDR3 is TGTGCCAGCAGTGCATTAGCTCGGGACAATGAGCAGTTCTTC. Full variable domain (outside the CDR3, taken from reference TRBV2 and TRBJ2-1): EPEVTQTPSHQVTQMGQEVILRCVPISNHLYFYWYRQILGQKVEFLVSFYNNEISEKSEIFDDQFSVERPDGSNFTLKIRSTKLEDSAMYFCASSALARDNEQFFGPGTRLTVL.

This clonotype was recorded many times. The chain recombines TRBV6-5 with TRBJ2-2; no clear D gene. Trimming stripped 4 bases from V and 2 bases from J, with 11 bases between. The CDR3 is 15 amino acids. CDR1 is MNHEY, CDR2 SVGAGI, per germline. CDR3 sequence: CASSLDRENTGELFF. The CDR3 DNA follows: TGTGCCAGCAGTTTAGACCGAGAAAACACCGGGGAGCTGTTTTTT.

This clonotype was observed a few times. The chain recombines TRBV6-5 with TRBJ2-1, with no clear D. With 5 bases removed from V and 9 bases from J, the gap between germline ends came to 11 bases. The CDR3 has 12 amino acids. CDR1 and CDR2 (germline): MNHEY, SVGAGI. The CDR3 protein is CASSRYWGEQFF. Written as DNA, the CDR3 is TGTGCCAGCAGTCGTTATTGGGGTGAGCAGTTCTTC.

The chain links TRBV19 to TRBJ1-1; tentatively, D is TRBD1 (6 bases). Trimming removed 6 bases from V and 0 bases from J, with 11 bases in between. The CDR3 length is 14 residues. CDR1 LNHDA and CDR2 SQIVND come from the germline V gene (reference sequence). This CDR3 reads CASRIRGLNTEAFF. The CDR3 DNA is TGTGCCAGTAGGATCAGGGGACTGAACACTGAAGCTTTCTTT. The full variable domain, completed using reference TRBV19 and TRBJ1-1, is DGGITQSPKYLFRKEGQNVTLSCEQNLNHDAMYWYRQDPGQGLRLIYYSQIVNDFQKGDIAEGYSVSREKKESFPLTVTSAQKNPTAFYLCASRIRGLNTEAFFGQGTRLTVV.

Regarding this clonotype: A much larger clone sits a single nucleotide away, making a read error possible. V is TRBV5-1 and J is TRBJ2-7, with a tentative D call TRBD1 (5 bases). The CDR3 extends over 14 amino acids. In germline, CDR1 is SGHRS, CDR2 YFSETQ. V lost 4 bases to trimming and J lost 0 bases, with 11 bases between them. The CDR3 DNA reads TGCGCCAGCAGCGACAGCTCCGACTCCTACGAGCAGTACTTC. It encodes CASSDSSDSYEQYF. Looking up the rest from reference TRBV5-1 and TRBJ2-7 gives the full variable domain: KAGVTQTPRYLIKTRGQQVTLSCSPISGHRSVSWYQQTPGQGLQFLFEYFSETQRNKGNFPGRFSGRQFSNSRSEMNVSTLELGDSALYLCASSDSSDSYEQYFGPGTRLTVT.

This clonotype was seen a handful of times. The V call is TRBV4-1, the J call TRBJ2-6; no firm D call. V was pared by 1 base and J by 0 bases, with 4 bases between. This CDR3 is 15 amino acids long. The germline gives CDR1 MGHRA, CDR2 YSYEKL. The CDR3 here is CASSQGPSGANVLTF. CDR3 sequence (DNA): TGCGCCAGCAGCCAAGGACCCTCTGGGGCCAACGTCCTGACTTTC.

This clonotype has a handful of counts. The chain carries TRBV11-2 and TRBJ2-6, with D possibly TRBD2 on 5 matching bases. Between the trimmed V and J ends, which lost 0 bases and 2 bases, there was a span of 11 bases. This CDR3 is built from 17 residues. CDR1 SGHAT and CDR2 FQNNGV come from the germline V gene. CDR3 region: CASSLEFFGTGANVLTF. Here the CDR3 DNA reads TGTGCCAGCAGCTTAGAGTTTTTCGGGACTGGGGCCAACGTCCTGACTTTC.

This clonotype was recorded at least ten times. The chain joins TRBV7-6 to TRBJ2-5, with 10 bases that match TRBD2. The CDR3 loop spans 16 amino acids. Germline values: CDR1 SGHVS, CDR2 FNYEAQ. The ends lost 2 bases at V and 7 bases at J; junction bases unmatched: 10. Here the CDR3 reads CASSLSSGGALGTQYF. The DNA of the CDR3 is TGTGCCAGCAGCTTATCCAGCGGGGGGGCCTTAGGGACCCAGTACTTC.